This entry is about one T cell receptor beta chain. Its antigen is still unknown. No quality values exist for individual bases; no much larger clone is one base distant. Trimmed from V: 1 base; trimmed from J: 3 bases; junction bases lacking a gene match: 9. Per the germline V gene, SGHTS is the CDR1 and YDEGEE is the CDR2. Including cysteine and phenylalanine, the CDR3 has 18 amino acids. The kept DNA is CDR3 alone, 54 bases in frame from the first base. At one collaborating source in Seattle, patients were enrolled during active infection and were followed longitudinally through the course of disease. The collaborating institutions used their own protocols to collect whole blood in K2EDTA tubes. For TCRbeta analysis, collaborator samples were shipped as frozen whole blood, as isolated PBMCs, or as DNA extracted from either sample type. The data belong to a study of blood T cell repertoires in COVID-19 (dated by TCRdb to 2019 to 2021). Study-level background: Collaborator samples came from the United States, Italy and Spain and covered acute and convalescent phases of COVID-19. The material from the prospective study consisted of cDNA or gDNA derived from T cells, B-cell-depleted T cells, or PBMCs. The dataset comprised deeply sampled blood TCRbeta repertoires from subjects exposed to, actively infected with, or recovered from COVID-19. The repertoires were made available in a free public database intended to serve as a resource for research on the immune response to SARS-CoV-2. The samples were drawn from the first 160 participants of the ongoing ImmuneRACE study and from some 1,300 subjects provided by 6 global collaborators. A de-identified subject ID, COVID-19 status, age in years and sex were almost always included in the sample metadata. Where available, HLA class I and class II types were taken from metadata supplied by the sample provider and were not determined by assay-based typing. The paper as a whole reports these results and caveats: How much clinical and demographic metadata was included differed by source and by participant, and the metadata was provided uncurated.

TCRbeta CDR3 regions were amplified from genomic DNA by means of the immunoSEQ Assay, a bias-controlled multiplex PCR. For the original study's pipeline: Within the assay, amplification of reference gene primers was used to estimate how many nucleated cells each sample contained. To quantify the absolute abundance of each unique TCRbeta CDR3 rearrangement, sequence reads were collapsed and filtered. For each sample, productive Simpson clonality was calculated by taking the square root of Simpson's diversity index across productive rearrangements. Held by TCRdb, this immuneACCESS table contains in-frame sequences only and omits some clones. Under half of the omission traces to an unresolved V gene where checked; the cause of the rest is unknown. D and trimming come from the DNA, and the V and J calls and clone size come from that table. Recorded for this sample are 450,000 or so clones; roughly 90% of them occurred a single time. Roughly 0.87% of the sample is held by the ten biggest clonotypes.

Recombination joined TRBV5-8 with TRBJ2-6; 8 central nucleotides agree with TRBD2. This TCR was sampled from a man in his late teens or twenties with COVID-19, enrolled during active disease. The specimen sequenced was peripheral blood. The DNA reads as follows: TGTGCCAGCAGCTTGCAGCGGGAGATGGGTCATGGGGCCAACGTCCTGACTTTC. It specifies CASSLQREMGHGANVLTF.